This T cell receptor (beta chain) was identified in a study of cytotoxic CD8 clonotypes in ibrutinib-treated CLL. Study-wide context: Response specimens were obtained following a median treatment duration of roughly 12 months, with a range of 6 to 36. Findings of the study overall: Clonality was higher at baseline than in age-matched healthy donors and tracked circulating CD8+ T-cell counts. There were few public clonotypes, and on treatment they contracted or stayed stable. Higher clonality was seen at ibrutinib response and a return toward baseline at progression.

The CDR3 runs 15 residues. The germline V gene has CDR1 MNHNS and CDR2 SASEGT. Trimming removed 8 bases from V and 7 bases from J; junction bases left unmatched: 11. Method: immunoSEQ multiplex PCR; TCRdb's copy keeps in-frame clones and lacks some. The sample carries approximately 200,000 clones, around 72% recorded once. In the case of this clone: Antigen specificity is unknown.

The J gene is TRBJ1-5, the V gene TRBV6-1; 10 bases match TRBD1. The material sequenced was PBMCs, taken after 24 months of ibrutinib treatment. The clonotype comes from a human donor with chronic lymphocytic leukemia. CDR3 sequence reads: CASCRDRGLGQPQHF. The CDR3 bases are TGTGCCAGCTGCCGGGACAGGGGTCTTGGACAGCCCCAGCATTTT.